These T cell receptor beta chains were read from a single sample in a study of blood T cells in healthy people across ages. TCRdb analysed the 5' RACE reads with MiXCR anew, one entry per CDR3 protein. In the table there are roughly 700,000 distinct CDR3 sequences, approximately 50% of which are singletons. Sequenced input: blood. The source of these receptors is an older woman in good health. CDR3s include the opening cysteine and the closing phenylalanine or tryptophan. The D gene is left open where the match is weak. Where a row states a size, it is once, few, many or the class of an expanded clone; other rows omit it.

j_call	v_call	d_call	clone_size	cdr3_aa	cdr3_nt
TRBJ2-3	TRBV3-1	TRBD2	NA	CASSQFGLAGGDTQYF	TGTGCCAGCAGCCAATTCGGGTTAGCGGGAGGAGATACGCAGTATTTT
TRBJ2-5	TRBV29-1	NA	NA	CSVIGVTGPQETQYF	TGCAGCGTTATAGGGGTTACAGGCCCCCAAGAGACCCAGTACTTC
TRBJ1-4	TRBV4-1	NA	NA	CASSQTTEYNEKLFF	TGCGCCAGCAGCCAGACAACCGAGTATAATGAAAAACTGTTTTTT
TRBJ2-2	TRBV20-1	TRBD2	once	CSADRTSPNTGELFF	TGCAGTGCTGACCGGACTAGCCCGAACACCGGGGAGCTGTTTTTT
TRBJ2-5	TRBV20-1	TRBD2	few	CSAREMQTSLNIETQYF	TGCAGTGCTAGAGAGATGCAGACTAGCTTGAATATAGAGACCCAGTACTTC
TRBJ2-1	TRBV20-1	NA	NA	CSARGSRGNSYNEQFF	TGCAGTGCTAGAGGCTCGAGGGGGAACTCCTACAATGAGCAGTTCTTC
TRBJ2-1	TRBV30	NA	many	CAWSVSSASYNEQFF	TGTGCCTGGAGTGTTAGTAGCGCCTCCTACAATGAGCAGTTCTTC
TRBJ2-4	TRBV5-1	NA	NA	CASSLPGDKNIQYF	TGCGCCAGCAGCTTGCCGGGGGACAAAAACATTCAGTACTTC
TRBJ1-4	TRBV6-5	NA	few	CASSYRTRVGEKLFF	TGTGCCAGCAGTTACAGGACTCGGGTGGGTGAAAAACTGTTTTTT
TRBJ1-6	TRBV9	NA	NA	CASSVDAGRYNSPLHF	TGTGCCAGCAGCGTAGACGCGGGGCGTTATAATTCACCCCTCCACTTT
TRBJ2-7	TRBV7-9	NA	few	CASLGSYEQYF	TGTGCCAGCCTGGGGTCCTACGAGCAGTACTTC
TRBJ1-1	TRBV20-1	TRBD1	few	CSAPGQELNTEAFF	TGCAGTGCTCCGGGACAGGAGTTGAACACTGAAGCTTTCTTT
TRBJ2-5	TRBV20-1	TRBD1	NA	CSARDRQGQETQYF	TGCAGTGCTAGAGATCGACAGGGGCAAGAGACCCAGTACTTC
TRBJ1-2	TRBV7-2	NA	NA	CASSSRQPFGYTF	TGTGCCAGCAGCTCTAGACAGCCATTCGGCTACACCTTC
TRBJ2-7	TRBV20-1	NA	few	CSARDHRIYEQYF	TGCAGTGCTAGAGATCACAGGATATACGAGCAGTACTTC
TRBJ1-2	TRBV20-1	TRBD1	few	CSAPQGDYGYTF	TGCAGTGCTCCGCAGGGGGACTATGGCTACACCTTC
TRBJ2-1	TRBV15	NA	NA	CATSSQEYNEQFF	TGTGCCACCAGCTCGCAGGAATACAATGAGCAGTTCTTC
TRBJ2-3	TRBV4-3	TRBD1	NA	CASSQGGTGIPDTQYF	TGCGCCAGCAGCCAAGGTGGGACAGGGATACCAGATACGCAGTATTTT
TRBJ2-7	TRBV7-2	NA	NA	CASSPGLRYEQYF	TGTGCCAGCAGCCCTGGACTTCGCTACGAGCAGTACTTC
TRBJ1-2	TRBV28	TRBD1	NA	CASSTDREGYGYTF	TGTGCCAGCAGTACGGACAGGGAGGGCTATGGCTACACCTTC
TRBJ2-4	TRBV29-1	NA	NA	CSAAGEGANNIQYF	TGCAGCGCGGCCGGGGAGGGGGCAAACAACATTCAGTACTTC
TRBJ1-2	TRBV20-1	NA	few	CTTPDYGYTF	TGCACCACCCCGGACTATGGCTACACCTTC
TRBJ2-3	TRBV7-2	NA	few	CASSSQGSADTQYF	TGTGCCAGCAGCTCCCAGGGGAGCGCAGATACGCAGTATTTT
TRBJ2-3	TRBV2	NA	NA	CASSGGDRDTQYF	TGTGCCAGCAGTGGGGGGGATCGAGATACGCAGTATTTT
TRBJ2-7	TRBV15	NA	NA	CATSPGHGGGSCEQYF	TGTGCCACCAGCCCCGGGCATGGAGGGGGATCCTGCGAGCAGTACTTC
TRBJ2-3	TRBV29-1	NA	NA	CGVRIGLTDTQYF	TGCGGCGTCCGGATAGGGCTGACAGATACGCAGTATTTT
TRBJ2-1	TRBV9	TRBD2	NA	CASSVGLAGVPFRSYNEQFF	TGTGCCAGCAGCGTAGGATTAGCGGGAGTGCCATTTAGGTCCTACAATGAGCAGTTCTTC
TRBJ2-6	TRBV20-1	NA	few	CSAPLSARSGANVLTF	TGCAGTGCTCCCCTTTCGGCGCGCTCTGGGGCCAACGTCCTGACTTTC
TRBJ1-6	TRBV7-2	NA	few	CASSLRNTYNSPLHF	TGTGCCAGCAGCTTAAGGAACACTTATAATTCACCCCTCCACTTT
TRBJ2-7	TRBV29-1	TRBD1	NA	CSARTGASYEQYF	TGCAGCGCCCGGACAGGGGCTAGCTACGAGCAGTACTTC
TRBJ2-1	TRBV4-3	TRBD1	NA	CASSLTGGNEQFF	TGCGCCAGCAGCTTAACAGGGGGCAATGAGCAGTTCTTC
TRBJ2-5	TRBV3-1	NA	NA	CASSQNGPRRETQYF	TGTGCCAGCAGCCAAAATGGCCCCCGGAGGGAGACCCAGTACTTC
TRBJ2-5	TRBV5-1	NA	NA	CASSLIVGGAGQEAQYF	TGCGCCAGCAGCTTGATTGTGGGGGGCGCAGGGCAAGAGGCCCAGTACTTC
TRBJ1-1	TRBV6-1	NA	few	CASSEATGAFF	TGTGCCAGCAGTGAAGCTACAGGGGCTTTCTTT
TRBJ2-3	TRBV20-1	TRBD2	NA	CSASRTSNTDTQYF	TGCAGTGCTTCAAGGACTAGTAACACAGATACGCAGTATTTT
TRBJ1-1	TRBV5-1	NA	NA	CASSLIGADTEAFF	TGCGCCAGCAGCTTGATTGGGGCGGACACTGAAGCTTTCTTT
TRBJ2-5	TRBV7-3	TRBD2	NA	CASSSEGTSGRNEQYF	TGTGCCAGCAGCTCAGAGGGGACTAGCGGGAGGAATGAGCAGTACTTC
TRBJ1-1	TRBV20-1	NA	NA	CSAVGQNTEAFF	TGCAGTGCCGTCGGACAGAACACTGAAGCTTTCTTT
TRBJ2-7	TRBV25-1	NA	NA	CASSEWRTYEQYF	TGTGCCAGCAGTGAATGGAGAACCTACGAGCAGTACTTC
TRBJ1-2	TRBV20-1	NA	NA	CSALPGGHGYTF	TGCAGTGCCCTACCAGGAGGCCATGGCTACACCTTC
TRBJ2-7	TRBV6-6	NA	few	CASSSWGSYEQYF	TGTGCCAGCAGTTCCTGGGGCTCCTACGAGCAGTACTTC
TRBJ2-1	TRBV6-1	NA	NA	CASSEGQAAYNEQFF	TGTGCCAGCAGTGAAGGACAGGCGGCCTACAATGAGCAGTTCTTC
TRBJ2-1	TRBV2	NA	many	CASSEFGNEQFF	TGTGCCAGCAGTGAATTTGGCAATGAGCAGTTCTTC
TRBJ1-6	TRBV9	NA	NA	CASSVAYERPLHF	TGTGCCAGCAGCGTAGCTTACGAGAGGCCCCTCCACTTT
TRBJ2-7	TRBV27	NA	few	CASSFAAGGGPEQYF	TGTGCCAGCAGTTTTGCCGCGGGCGGAGGTCCCGAGCAGTACTTC
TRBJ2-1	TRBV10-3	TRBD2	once	CAMAVGLAGNEQFF	TGTGCCATGGCGGTAGGTCTAGCGGGGAATGAGCAGTTCTTC
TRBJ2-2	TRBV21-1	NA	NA	CASSKVGRGRANAGELFF	TGTGCCAGCAGCAAAGTGGGGAGGGGCCGGGCGAACGCCGGGGAGCTGTTTTTT
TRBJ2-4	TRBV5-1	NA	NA	CASSLETQGRTKNIQYF	TGCGCCAGCAGCTTGGAGACTCAGGGGAGGACCAAAAACATTCAGTACTTC